These T cell receptor beta chains were read from a single sample in a study of blood T cells in healthy people across ages. TCRdb used MiXCR to reprocess the 5' RACE reads, holding one entry per CDR3 protein. Here the sample spans roughly 1.4 million distinct CDR3 sequences, roughly 60% being singletons. The sequenced sample consisted of blood. The receptors derive from a man younger than 30 in good health. Each CDR3 is given with its conserved first and last residue. A D gene is named only where the DNA matches it firmly. Only some rows state a clone size, as once, few, many or a class for expanded clones.

J gene,V gene,clone size,D gene,CDR3 DNA,CDR3 protein
TRBJ2-3,TRBV7-6,-,TRBD2,TGTGCCAGCAGCCAGCGACTAGCGGGAGTGTCGGATACGCAGTATTTT,CASSQRLAGVSDTQYF
TRBJ2-5,TRBV15,-,-,TGTGCCACCAGCTACACGACTCGCCCAGAAAACCAAGAGACCCAGTACTTC,CATSYTTRPENQETQYF
TRBJ1-2,TRBV10-3,-,-,TGTGCCATCAGTGAGTCGTACGGGGAGGGTGGCTACACCTTC,CAISESYGEGGYTF
TRBJ1-1,TRBV6-4,-,TRBD1,TGTGCCAGCAAAAAACCGACAGGGTTTGCTACTGAAGCTTTCTTT,CASKKPTGFATEAFF
TRBJ2-7,TRBV25-1,-,-,TGTGCCAGCAGTGCCTACTACAATGAGCAGTACTTC,CASSAYYNEQYF
TRBJ2-1,TRBV6-5,-,-,TGTGCCAGCAGGTACGGCTCACTAGTCGATGAGCAGTTCTTC,CASRYGSLVDEQFF
TRBJ2-5,TRBV4-1,few,-,TGCGCCAGCAGCCAGACGAATTCAGAGACCCAGTACTTC,CASSQTNSETQYF
TRBJ2-6,TRBV27,few,-,TGTGCCAGCACCTCAGGGTCCTCTGGGGCCAACGTCCTGACTTTC,CASTSGSSGANVLTF
TRBJ1-2,TRBV12-3/TRBV12-4,-,-,TGTGCCAGCAGTTTACATCTCGGAGATTTTAACTATGGCTACACCTTC,CASSLHLGDFNYGYTF
TRBJ2-7,TRBV20-1,-,-,TGCAGTGCGGGAGGGGGTCGTATCGACGAGCAGTACTTC,CSAGGGRIDEQYF
TRBJ2-5,TRBV10-3,-,-,TGTGCCATCAGTGATGGGGACTGGCAGACCCAGTACTTC,CAISDGDWQTQYF
TRBJ2-4,TRBV27,-,-,TGTGCCAGCAGTTTTGACCTGGAGGGGGTAGCCAAAAACATTCAGTACTTC,CASSFDLEGVAKNIQYF
TRBJ2-1,TRBV4-1,-,-,TGCGCCAGCAGCTCGCCGGCAGGGGCCAATGAGCAGTTCTTC,CASSSPAGANEQFF
TRBJ2-5,TRBV9,-,-,TGTGCCAGCAGCGGAGGTGGGGGACGTGAGCAGTACTTC,CASSGGGGREQYF
TRBJ1-5,TRBV20-1,-,TRBD1,TGCAGTGCTAGTTCAGGGGGCCAGCCCCAGCATTTT,CSASSGGQPQHF
TRBJ2-3,TRBV5-1,once,TRBD2,TGCGCCAGCAGCCCAAGCGGGGTGAACACAGATACGCAGTATTTT,CASSPSGVNTDTQYF
TRBJ1-4,TRBV20-1,few,-,TGCAGTGCACAAGACCCGGGAGAAAAACTGTTTTTT,CSAQDPGEKLFF
TRBJ1-1,TRBV6-5,-,-,TGTGCCAGCAGTTATGAGCCCAAAGGCACTGAAGCTTTCTTT,CASSYEPKGTEAFF
TRBJ1-2,TRBV28,-,-,TGTGCCAGCAGTTTAACGGGGAAGCTCTATGGCTACACCTTC,CASSLTGKLYGYTF
TRBJ2-1,TRBV7-9,-,TRBD2,TGTGCCAGCAGCGCCCTGAGGGGGGCGGGAGGGCCCTACAATGAGCAGTTCTTC,CASSALRGAGGPYNEQFF
TRBJ2-7,TRBV23-1,-,-,TGCGCCAGCCCAACCGACCCCCTTTCTCCCTACGAGCAGTACTTC,CASPTDPLSPYEQYF
TRBJ2-1,TRBV27,few,TRBD2,TGTGCCAGCAAGGGGAAGGTAGCGGGAGTTGATAATGAGCAGTTCTTC,CASKGKVAGVDNEQFF
TRBJ2-6,TRBV10-3,-,-,TGTGCCATCAGTGAGTCAGAGGGGAAGTACCTGACTTTC,CAISESEGKYLTF
TRBJ2-5,TRBV4-1,-,-,TGCGCCAGCAGCGGATGGGCGGGCCACCAACGAGAGCAGTACTTC,CASSGWAGHQREQYF
TRBJ2-4,TRBV20-1,-,-,TGCAGTGCTACCAGGACCCCAGATGCCAAAAACATTCAGTACTTC,CSATRTPDAKNIQYF
TRBJ1-1,TRBV20-1,-,TRBD1,TGCAGTGCTTACGGGACAGGTGCGGGGCTGTTACCTGAAGCTTTCTTT,CSAYGTGAGLLPEAFF
TRBJ2-5,TRBV27,-,TRBD2,TGTGCCAGCAGACCAACTAGCGGGAGAGTGGAGACCCAGTACTTC,CASRPTSGRVETQYF
TRBJ2-7,TRBV27,few,-,TGTGCCAGCAGTTTATATAGGGGCTACGAGCAGTACTTC,CASSLYRGYEQYF
TRBJ2-4,TRBV15,-,-,TGTGCCACCAGCAGAGAGACCCGTACCATTCAGTACTTC,CATSRETRTIQYF
TRBJ1-3,TRBV12-3/TRBV12-4,-,-,TGTGCCAGCAGTTCAAACGGCTTAGACTCTGGAAACACCATATATTTT,CASSSNGLDSGNTIYF
TRBJ1-1,TRBV29-1,few,-,TGCAGCGGGCTAATAGACAGGTATGAAGCTTTCTTT,CSGLIDRYEAFF
TRBJ1-1,TRBV2,-,-,TGTGCCAGCAAGGCCCCAGGCGATGAAGCTTTCTTT,CASKAPGDEAFF
TRBJ2-4,TRBV7-9,-,TRBD2,TGTGCCAGCACCTTAGACGGACTAGCGGGAGCTTCGTACATTCAGTACTTC,CASTLDGLAGASYIQYF
TRBJ1-2,TRBV9,-,-,TGTGCCAGCAGCGTAGCCGGGACGGAATATGGCTACACCTTC,CASSVAGTEYGYTF
TRBJ2-7,TRBV27,few,-,TGTGCCAGCAGTATGGGAAGCGAGTCCTACGAGCAGTACTTC,CASSMGSESYEQYF
TRBJ1-1,TRBV6-2/TRBV6-3,-,-,TGTGCCAGCATTGAACAGGCGGCCTACACTGAAGCTTTCTTT,CASIEQAAYTEAFF
TRBJ2-5,TRBV28,-,-,TGTGCCAGCAGTTTAATGTTGGGTGGAGAGACCCAGTACTTC,CASSLMLGGETQYF
TRBJ2-1,TRBV20-1,-,-,TGCAGTGCTAGAGGGTTCGGAAGTCCATTATCGGATGAGCAGTTCTTC,CSARGFGSPLSDEQFF
TRBJ2-6,TRBV4-1,-,-,TGCGCCAGCAGCCTGGGACCGATAAACTCTGGGGCCAACGTCCTGACTTTC,CASSLGPINSGANVLTF
TRBJ2-3,TRBV6-5,few,-,TGTGCCAGCAGTTACTCGAGTGGGGCAGATACGCAGTATTTC,CASSYSSGADTQYF
TRBJ1-1,TRBV20-1,-,-,TGCAGTGCTAGATTAGGGGTAATGAACACTGAAGCTTTCTTT,CSARLGVMNTEAFF
TRBJ1-1,TRBV20-1,once,-,TGCAGTTTTAGAGCTCCGAACACTGAAGCTTTCTTT,CSFRAPNTEAFF
TRBJ2-7,TRBV9,-,-,TGTGCCAGCAGCGCAAGGACGGAAAGCTACGAGCAGTACTTC,CASSARTESYEQYF
TRBJ2-7,TRBV21-1,few,-,TGTGCCAGCAGCAACGGGGACAAAGAGTACGAGCAGTACTTC,CASSNGDKEYEQYF
TRBJ2-5,TRBV4-2,-,-,TGTGCCAGCAGCCAAGATAACGGGAGAACGGAGACCCAGTACTTC,CASSQDNGRTETQYF
TRBJ2-7,TRBV5-1,-,-,TGCGCCAGCAGCTCTGCCGGTGGTGGAGAGCAGTACTTC,CASSSAGGGEQYF
TRBJ2-7,TRBV10-3,few,-,TGTGCCATCAGTCTTTCCGATTACTACGAGCAGTACTTC,CAISLSDYYEQYF
TRBJ2-7,TRBV4-1,many,-,TGCGCCAGCAGCCAACCCAGCGACTACGAGCAGTACTTC,CASSQPSDYEQYF
TRBJ1-2,TRBV20-1,once,-,TGCAGTCCCAAGGGACCAGTCACCTTC,CSPKGPVTF
TRBJ2-3,TRBV4-1,-,-,TGCGCCAGCAGCCAAGATAGAAAGGCGGCAGATACGCAGTATTTT,CASSQDRKAADTQYF
TRBJ2-3,TRBV5-1,-,-,TGCGCCAGCAGCTGGACACACGGTGGAGATACGCAGTATTTT,CASSWTHGGDTQYF
TRBJ1-4,TRBV14,-,-,TGTGCCAGCAGCCAAGAACAGCCTAATGAAAAACTGTTTTTT,CASSQEQPNEKLFF
TRBJ2-1,TRBV29-1,-,-,TGCAGCGGAGATTATCGGTTAGAGCAGTTCTTC,CSGDYRLEQFF
TRBJ2-1,TRBV6-5,-,-,TGTGCCAGCAGTTACTCGATTTCAGGGGGGGGGGATGAGCAGTTCTTC,CASSYSISGGGDEQFF